A selection of T cell receptor beta chains follows, all from one sample in a study of cytomegalovirus exposure and HLA in healthy donors. TCRdb keeps only in-frame clones here, not all; method: immunoSEQ multiplex PCR. The profile shows over 150,000 clones, roughly 81% of them singletons. What was sequenced was PBMCs. The receptors come from a woman in her 30s in good health and CMV-seropositive. Both conserved end residues are part of each CDR3. The D gene is left open where the match is weak. Clone sizes are given selectively: once, few, many, or a class where the clone is expanded.

abundance	d_gene	v_gene	j_gene	len	CDR3aa	CDR3nt
.	.	TRBV5-4	TRBJ1-2	13	CASSSSQGYGYTF	TGTGCCAGCAGTTCTTCACAGGGATATGGCTACACCTTC
few	TRBD1	TRBV28	TRBJ2-3	16	CASSSNRGLRTDTQYF	TGTGCCAGCAGTTCCAACAGGGGGCTACGCACAGATACGCAGTATTTT
.	.	TRBV28	TRBJ2-5	17	CASSLIMDMWYQETQYF	TGTGCCAGCAGTTTAATTATGGACATGTGGTACCAAGAGACCCAGTACTTC
.	.	TRBV7-9	TRBJ2-2	14	CASSFSGYTGELFF	TGTGCCAGCAGCTTTTCAGGGTACACCGGGGAGCTGTTTTTT
few	.	TRBV18	TRBJ2-7	14	CASSPTGVDYEQYF	TGTGCCAGCTCACCTACGGGGGTGGACTACGAGCAGTACTTC
.	.	TRBV15	TRBJ2-2	14	CATSAPRGSGELFF	TGTGCCACCAGCGCCCCACGGGGGTCCGGGGAGCTGTTTTTT
.	TRBD2	TRBV19	TRBJ2-7	16	CASSIDYWTSGYEQYF	TGTGCCAGTAGTATAGATTATTGGACTAGCGGCTACGAGCAGTACTTC
.	.	TRBV28	TRBJ2-7	17	CASSLYDAGRSSYEQYF	TGTGCCAGCAGTTTATACGACGCGGGTAGGAGCTCCTACGAGCAGTACTTC
.	TRBD2	TRBV29-1	TRBJ2-1	12	CSVQREHREQFF	TGCAGCGTTCAGCGGGAGCACCGGGAGCAGTTCTTC
.	TRBD2	TRBV5-1	TRBJ2-3	18	CASSLSLAGGTGTDTQYF	TGCGCCAGCAGCCTTTCACTAGCGGGGGGCACAGGCACAGATACGCAGTATTTT
few	.	TRBV18	TRBJ1-5	14	CASRKQGSDQPQHF	TGTGCCAGCCGCAAACAGGGTAGCGATCAGCCCCAGCATTTT
few	TRBD2	TRBV28	TRBJ2-1	14	CASSLGLAGAEQFF	TGTGCCAGCAGCCTGGGACTAGCGGGAGCTGAGCAGTTCTTC
few	TRBD1	TRBV4-1	TRBJ1-4	17	CASSPQVVTGANEKLFF	TGCGCCAGCAGCCCCCAGGTGGTGACAGGGGCAAATGAAAAACTGTTTTTT
.	.	TRBV29-1	TRBJ2-3	13	CSVETSWADTQYF	TGCAGCGTTGAAACTAGTTGGGCAGATACGCAGTATTTT
.	TRBD2	TRBV5-1	TRBJ2-3	19	CASSLAVIAGGPGVDTQYF	TGCGCCAGCAGCTTGGCCGTAATAGCGGGAGGCCCTGGGGTAGATACGCAGTATTTT
.	.	TRBV28	TRBJ2-2	12	CATQGRTGELFF	TGTGCCACACAGGGAAGGACCGGGGAGCTGTTTTTT
.	TRBD2	TRBV28	TRBJ2-2	16	CASSIMRGAKTGELFF	TGTGCCAGCAGCATCATGCGGGGGGCGAAAACCGGGGAGCTGTTTTTT
few	TRBD2	TRBV27	TRBJ2-2	15	CASSGTSGPTGELFF	TGTGCCAGCAGCGGGACTAGCGGGCCCACCGGGGAGCTGTTTTTT
.	.	TRBV28	TRBJ2-7	13	CASSLGTPLEQYF	TGTGCCAGCAGTTTAGGGACTCCATTGGAGCAGTACTTC
.	.	TRBV18	TRBJ2-1	14	CASSETATYNEQFF	TGTGCCAGCTCAGAGACAGCTACGTACAATGAGCAGTTCTTC
.	.	TRBV6-5	TRBJ1-4	14	CASMKGLTNEKLFF	TGTGCCAGCATGAAGGGGTTAACTAATGAAAAACTGTTTTTT
.	.	TRBV27	TRBJ1-1	13	CASSLVRNTEAFF	TGTGCCAGCAGTTTAGTGCGGAACACTGAAGCTTTCTTT
.	TRBD2	TRBV6-1	TRBJ2-1	15	CASRLSGSSYNEQFF	TGTGCCAGCAGACTTAGCGGGAGTTCCTACAATGAGCAGTTCTTC
.	TRBD1	TRBV6-6	TRBJ1-1	13	CASRYDRVTEAFF	TGTGCCAGCAGGTACGACAGGGTCACTGAAGCTTTCTTT
.	TRBD1	TRBV5-1	TRBJ1-2	15	CASSYWTGANYGYTF	TGCGCCAGCAGCTACTGGACAGGCGCTAACTATGGCTACACCTTC
.	TRBD2	TRBV5-1	TRBJ2-1	14	CASSPGLAGNEQFF	TGCGCCAGCAGCCCGGGACTAGCGGGGAATGAGCAGTTCTTC
once	.	TRBV15	TRBJ2-3	17	CATSRDLLGGSTDTQYF	TGTGCCACCAGCAGGGACTTGCTGGGGGGTAGCACAGATACGCAGTATTTT
.	.	TRBV6-1	TRBJ2-5	14	CASSGTTSLATQYF	TGTGCCAGCAGTGGGACGACTAGTCTAGCGACCCAGTACTTC
.	.	TRBV5-4	TRBJ2-5	16	CASSLDLGPAGETQYF	TGTGCCAGCAGCTTGGATCTGGGCCCGGCGGGGGAGACCCAGTACTTC
.	TRBD2	TRBV5-1	TRBJ2-7	15	CASRGGTSGSYEQYF	TGCGCCAGCAGGGGTGGGACTAGCGGGAGTTACGAGCAGTACTTC
.	TRBD2	TRBV5-4	TRBJ2-1	15	CASSDGTSGYNEQFF	TGTGCCAGCAGCGACGGGACTAGCGGATACAATGAGCAGTTCTTC
once	TRBD2	TRBV5-4	TRBJ2-1	15	CASSSLAGGNNEQFF	TGTGCCAGCAGCTCTCTAGCGGGAGGGAACAATGAGCAGTTCTTC
few	TRBD2	TRBV7-2	TRBJ2-7	15	CASSLGLAGTYEQYF	TGTGCCAGCAGCTTAGGGCTAGCGGGGACCTACGAGCAGTACTTC
.	.	TRBV6-6	TRBJ2-5	13	CASSQTPKETQYF	TGTGCCAGCTCCCAAACACCGAAAGAGACCCAGTACTTC
.	.	TRBV2	TRBJ2-1	12	CASQDWYNEQFF	TGTGCCAGCCAGGACTGGTACAATGAGCAGTTCTTC
.	.	TRBV6-5	TRBJ1-2	15	CASSSLPGLNYGYTF	TGTGCCAGCAGTTCCCTGCCGGGACTAAACTATGGCTACACCTTC
.	.	TRBV20-1	TRBJ2-7	11	CSASDRYEQYF	TGCAGTGCTTCAGACAGATACGAGCAGTACTTC
.	TRBD2	TRBV25-1	TRBJ2-2	16	CASSKLAGLNTGELFF	TGTGCCAGCAGTAAGCTAGCGGGCCTGAACACCGGGGAGCTGTTTTTT
.	.	TRBV9	TRBJ2-1	15	CASSVATGIRGEQFF	TGTGCCAGCAGCGTAGCTACGGGGATTCGGGGTGAGCAGTTCTTC
few	TRBD1	TRBV5-1	TRBJ2-7	16	CASSWHRDRVTYEQYF	TGCGCCAGCAGCTGGCACCGGGACAGGGTTACCTACGAGCAGTACTTC
.	.	TRBV11-2	TRBJ2-1	12	CASSLGRGEQFF	TGTGCCAGCAGCTTAGGCAGGGGTGAACAGTTCTTC
few	.	TRBV5-1	TRBJ2-7	14	CASSPLGHSYEQYF	TGCGCCAGCAGCCCACTTGGTCACTCCTACGAGCAGTACTTC
.	.	TRBV28	TRBJ2-7	14	CASSPGTPSGEQYF	TGTGCCAGCAGTCCGGGGACTCCCTCGGGGGAGCAGTACTTC
.	.	TRBV28	TRBJ1-2	14	CASRPQGALYGYTF	TGTGCCAGCAGACCACAGGGAGCCCTCTATGGCTACACCTTC
.	TRBD2	TRBV19	TRBJ2-2	17	CASSIGGAGRSTGELFF	TGTGCCAGTAGTATCGGGGGGGCAGGGCGAAGCACCGGGGAGCTGTTTTTT
.	TRBD2	TRBV7-9	TRBJ2-3	15	CASSLAGGRTDTQYF	TGTGCCAGCAGCCTAGCGGGAGGGCGGACAGATACGCAGTATTTT
.	TRBD2	TRBV4-1	TRBJ2-1	16	CASSQEVREGYNEQFF	TGCGCCAGCAGCCAAGAGGTGCGGGAGGGTTACAATGAGCAGTTCTTC
.	.	TRBV25-1	TRBJ1-4	11	CASHQGAKLFF	TGTGCCAGCCATCAGGGTGCAAAACTGTTTTTT
few	TRBD1	TRBV15	TRBJ1-4	18	CATSRDASGGNSNEKLFF	TGTGCCACCAGCAGAGATGCGTCAGGGGGCAATTCTAATGAAAAACTGTTTTTT
.	TRBD1	TRBV29-1	TRBJ2-7	13	CSVGDRGYHEQYF	TGCAGCGTTGGGGACAGGGGCTACCACGAGCAGTACTTC
.	TRBD2	TRBV11-2	TRBJ2-2	18	CASSLAPRLAGAPGELFF	TGTGCCAGCAGCTTAGCCCCTAGACTAGCGGGAGCCCCCGGGGAGCTGTTTTTT
.	.	TRBV6-1	TRBJ1-1	14	CASSDYRARTEAFF	TGTGCCAGCAGTGATTACAGGGCAAGAACTGAAGCTTTCTTT
few	TRBD1	TRBV5-1	TRBJ1-1	11	CASSSDREAFF	TGCGCCAGCAGCTCGGACAGGGAAGCTTTCTTT
.	TRBD2	TRBV10-3	TRBJ2-1	14	CAISRLAGDNEQFF	TGTGCTATCAGTAGACTAGCGGGAGACAATGAGCAGTTCTTC
.	.	TRBV29-1	TRBJ2-5	13	CSVRASLQETQYF	TGCAGCGTTCGTGCTAGCTTGCAAGAGACCCAGTACTTC